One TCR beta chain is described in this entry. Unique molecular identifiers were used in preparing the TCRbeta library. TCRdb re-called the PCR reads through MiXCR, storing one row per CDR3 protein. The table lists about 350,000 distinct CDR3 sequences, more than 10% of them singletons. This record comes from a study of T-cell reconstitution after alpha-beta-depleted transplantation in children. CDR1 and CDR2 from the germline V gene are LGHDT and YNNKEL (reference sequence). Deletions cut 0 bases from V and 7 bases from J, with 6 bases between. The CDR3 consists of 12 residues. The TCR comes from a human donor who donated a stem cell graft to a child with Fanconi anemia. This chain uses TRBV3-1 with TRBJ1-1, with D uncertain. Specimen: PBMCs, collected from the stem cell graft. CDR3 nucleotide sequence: TGTGCCAGCAGCCAAGAGTGGGGTGAAGCTTTCTTT. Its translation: CASSQEWGEAFF.